The 27 T cell receptor beta chains presented below share a single source sample, sequenced in a study of blood T cell repertoires in COVID-19. The protocol was immunoSEQ multiplex PCR, while the TCRdb copy is restricted to in-frame clones and leaves out a portion. This sample carries some 200,000 clones, 88% of them seen once, and the ten largest clones take 2.6%. The specimen sequenced was PBMCs or T cells enriched from blood (not recorded which). These receptors came from a woman aged 30 to 39 who had recovered from COVID-19.

V gene TRBV5-1 combines with J gene TRBJ2-6; 8 nucleotides align to TRBD1. Trimming took 3 bases from V and 0 from J; bases not matched to a gene: 5. The CDR3 totals 17 residues. Germline lookup yields CDR1 SGHRS and CDR2 YFSETQ. The CDR3 protein is CASSSGTGFSGANVLTF. CDR3 bases: TGCGCCAGCAGCTCCGGGACAGGCTTCTCTGGGGCCAACGTCCTGACTTTC.

The chain recombines TRBV6-4 with TRBJ2-1; TRBD2 aligns across 8 bases. This CDR3 is 16 amino acids long. Germline trimming cut 0 bases from V and 6 bases from J; bases unmatched to any gene: 7. Germline CDR1 and CDR2: MRHNA and SNTAGT. This CDR3 is CASSDSTGGGSNEQFF. DNA for the CDR3: TGTGCCAGCAGTGACTCTACCGGGGGGGGGAGCAATGAGCAGTTCTTC.

This chain connects TRBV11-2 to TRBJ2-5, with D tentatively TRBD2 (6 bases). Germline values: CDR1 SGHAT, CDR2 FQNNGV. The CDR3 is made up of 14 amino acids. V shed 6 bases and J shed 2 bases, with 13 bases lying between them. In DNA form, the CDR3 reads TGTGCCAGCAGTCGACTAGTCATACAAGAGACCCAGTACTTC. Its translation: CASSRLVIQETQYF.

The chain uses TRBV7-3 and TRBJ2-3; TRBD2 agrees at 12 bases. Trimming removed 2 bases from V and 5 bases from J; junction bases left unmatched: 5. This CDR3 is 16 amino acids long. Germline CDR1 reads SGHTA; CDR2 reads FQGTGA. The CDR3 region is CASSLASGGALDTQYF. Written as DNA, the CDR3 is TGTGCCAGCAGCTTAGCTAGCGGGGGGGCCCTAGATACGCAGTATTTT.

This chain joins TRBV6-6 and TRBJ1-5; 9 bases are a match to TRBD1. CDR3 length: 14 amino acids. Trimming at V came to 7 bases and at J to 7 bases, leaving 8 bases not matched to a gene. Germline CDR1 reads MNHNY; CDR2 reads SVGAGI (reference sequence). This CDR3 is CASTPDRGRQPQHF. The CDR3 DNA reads TGTGCCAGCACCCCGGACAGGGGAAGGCAGCCCCAGCATTTT.

This sequence joins TRBV6-5 and TRBJ2-7; D is unclear. The CDR3 sequence is 13 residues long. Germline CDR1 is MNHEY and CDR2 is SVGAGI. Trimming removed 2 bases from V and 3 bases from J, with 8 bases in between. The CDR3: CASSYAHSYEQYF. In DNA form, the CDR3 reads TGTGCCAGCAGTTACGCCCACAGCTACGAGCAGTACTTC.

The rearrangement links TRBV12-3 or TRBV12-4 to TRBJ1-5; D possibly corresponds to TRBD1 (6 bases). V was pared by 7 bases and J by 5 bases, with 12 bases between. CDR3 size: 13 residues. The CDR3 nucleotides are TGTGCCAGCACCAGACAGGTGGATCAGCCCCAGCATTTT. Its protein product is CASTRQVDQPQHF.

This clone appeared a single time. The chain has TRBV7-2 and TRBJ2-7; D gene unclear. Trimming removed 5 bases at V and 1 base at J, with 3 bases between. The CDR3 loop spans 11 amino acids. CDR1 and CDR2 from the germline V gene are SGHTA and FQGNSA. The CDR3 bases are TGTGCCAGCAGCCTTTCCTACGAGCAGTACTTC. This gives the protein CASSLSYEQYF.

V and J are TRBV6-5 and TRBJ1-1; D call uncertain. This CDR3 has 10 residues. Germline loops: CDR1 MNHEY, CDR2 SVGAGI. V gave up 5 bases and J gave up 6 bases, with 4 bases separating them. CDR3 nucleotide sequence: TGTGCCAGCAGTCCTCCTGAAGCTTTCTTT. Its protein product is CASSPPEAFF.

V gene TRBV2 combines with J gene TRBJ2-3; 9 bases are shared with TRBD1. This CDR3 comprises 14 residues. Germline assignment: CDR1 SNHLY and CDR2 FYNNEI. V gave up 9 bases and J gave up 3 bases; unmatched junction bases: 7. CDR3 nucleotides: TGTGCCAGAAACGGACAGGGGCAGACAGATACGCAGTATTTT. Translated, it gives CARNGQGQTDTQYF.

V gene TRBV27 combines with J gene TRBJ1-5; TRBD1 aligns across 8 bases. The germline V gene has CDR1 MNHEY and CDR2 SMNVEV (reference sequence). The CDR3 is made up of 17 amino acids. V dropped 3 bases and J dropped 5; count of bases not matched to a gene: 12. CDR3 sequence (DNA): TGTGCCAGCAGTTTCGTGGCCGTGACAGGGGTCGATCAGCCCCAGCATTTT. Its translation is CASSFVAVTGVDQPQHF.

This sequence joins TRBV14 and TRBJ2-7; D possibly corresponds to TRBD1 (6 bases). CDR3 size: 15 residues. The V end lost 4 bases, the J end lost 2 bases, and 15 bases lay between the germline ends. The germline V gene encodes CDR1 SGHDN and CDR2 FVKESK. DNA for the CDR3: TGTGCCAGCAGCCGCACCTCGACAGGCGCCTACGAGCAGTACTTC. It codes for CASSRTSTGAYEQYF.

The V call is TRBV13, the J call TRBJ2-7, with D unresolved. The germline V gene has CDR1 PRHDT and CDR2 FYEKMQ (reference sequence). The length of the CDR3 is 14 residues. The V gene lost 5 bases and the J gene lost 1 base, with 12 bases spanning the gap. DNA for the CDR3: TGTGCCAGCAGCGGCTTGACACGGTCCTACGAGCAGTACTTC. This sequence encodes CASSGLTRSYEQYF.

The V gene is TRBV5-5, the J gene TRBJ1-1; unclear D gene. V shed 0 bases and J shed 0 bases, with 12 bases lying between them. CDR3 length equals 16 residues. In germline, CDR1 is SGHKS, CDR2 YYEKEE (reference sequence). This chain's CDR3 is CASSLDPGVMNTEAFF. DNA of the CDR3: TGTGCCAGCAGCTTGGACCCCGGGGTCATGAACACTGAAGCTTTCTTT.

The V and J genes are TRBV18 and TRBJ2-7; tentatively, D is TRBD2 (5 bases). Deletions cut 3 bases from V and 4 bases from J, with 7 bases between. The CDR3 spans 12 residues. Germline values: CDR1 KGHSH, CDR2 LQKENI. The CDR3 spells CASSPGGYEQYF. The CDR3 nucleotides are TGTGCCAGCTCACCTGGAGGTTACGAGCAGTACTTC.

The J gene is TRBJ2-7, the V gene TRBV7-9, with TRBD1 matching over 9 bases. Per germline, CDR1 SEHNR and CDR2 FQNEAQ (reference sequence). V lost 5 bases to trimming and J lost 2 bases; unmatched junction nucleotides: 13. The CDR3 spans 17 residues. CDR3 in DNA: TGTGCCAGCAGCCAGGGACAGGGTGACAACTACCCCTACGAGCAGTACTTC. It translates to CASSQGQGDNYPYEQYF.

This sequence joins TRBV7-2 and TRBJ2-5; the match to TRBD2 covers 7 bases. The length of the CDR3 is 14 residues. V lost 1 base and J lost 5; bases outside the gene matches: 4. Germline lookup yields CDR1 SGHTA and CDR2 FQGNSA. CDR3 DNA: TGTGCCAGCAGCTTAGAAGTGGGGGGGGAGACCCAGTACTTC. This gives the protein CASSLEVGGETQYF.

V and J are TRBV5-1 and TRBJ1-1, with TRBD1 matching 9 bases. This CDR3 region has 14 residues. V gave up 4 bases and J gave up 4 bases; unmatched junction bases: 5. Germline-derived CDR1 and CDR2 are SGHRS and YFSETQ. DNA of the CDR3: TGCGCCAGCAGCGGGACAGGGCCGGTCACTGAAGCTTTCTTT. It yields the protein CASSGTGPVTEAFF. Full variable domain (missing parts from reference TRBV5-1 and TRBJ1-1): KAGVTQTPRYLIKTRGQQVTLSCSPISGHRSVSWYQQTPGQGLQFLFEYFSETQRNKGNFPGRFSGRQFSNSRSEMNVSTLELGDSALYLCASSGTGPVTEAFFGQGTRLTVV.

The rearrangement uses TRBV4-3 and TRBJ1-5; D perhaps matches TRBD1 (5 bases). Germline V gene sequence: CDR1 LGHNA, CDR2 YSLEER. The CDR3 extends over 14 amino acids. Trimming left V 3 bases short and J 2 bases short, with 8 bases between. The chain's CDR3 is CASSQAGRNQPQHF. CDR3 sequence (DNA): TGCGCCAGCAGCCAGGCAGGGCGCAATCAGCCCCAGCATTTT.

This clone was picked up a small number of times. CDR3 loop: CASSSVGRQGYEQYF. CDR3 coding DNA: TGTGCCAGCAGCTCCGTTGGAAGACAGGGCTACGAGCAGTACTTC. The chain employs TRBV11-2 and TRBJ2-7; 7 bases match TRBD1. The CDR3 loop spans 15 amino acids. Per germline, CDR1 SGHAT and CDR2 FQNNGV. V lost 4 bases and J lost 3; bases outside the gene matches: 9.

The chain carries TRBV7-9 and TRBJ2-2, with 14 bases aligning to TRBD2. V lost 5 bases to trimming and J lost 6 bases; unmatched junction nucleotides: 5. Germline CDR1 is SEHNR and CDR2 is FQNEAQ (reference sequence). This CDR3 has 16 amino acids. This chain's CDR3 is CASSIRTSGGPGELFF. For the CDR3, the DNA is TGTGCCAGCAGCATACGGACTAGCGGGGGGCCCGGGGAGCTGTTTTTT. The variable domain in full, completed from reference TRBV7-9 and TRBJ2-2, reads DTGVSQNPRHKITKRGQNVTFRCDPISEHNRLYWYRQTLGQGPEFLTYFQNEAQLEKSRLLSDRFSAERPKGSFSTLEIQRTEQGDSAMYLCASSIRTSGGPGELFFGEGSRLTVL.

This rearrangement joins TRBV7-2 to TRBJ1-5; 9 nucleotides agree with TRBD1. Germline CDR1 reads SGHTA; CDR2 reads FQGNSA. The CDR3 has 17 residues. The J segment lost 1 base and the V segment lost 2 bases, leaving 6 bases of the junction unmatched. CDR3 in DNA: TGTGCCAGCAGCTTACGGACAGGGGCGGGAAGCAATCAGCCCCAGCATTTT. As protein: CASSLRTGAGSNQPQHF.

V is TRBV18 and J is TRBJ1-2; D not resolved. This CDR3 spans 13 amino acids. From germline, CDR1 is KGHSH and CDR2 LQKENI. Trimming cost V 2 bases and J 6 bases, with 10 bases left between them. CDR3 sequence reads: CASSPSGRDGYTF. As DNA, the CDR3 is TGTGCCAGCTCACCATCGGGGAGGGATGGCTACACCTTC.

The J gene is TRBJ1-2, the V gene TRBV9; D possibly corresponds to TRBD1 (5 bases). With 4 bases removed from V and 1 base from J, the gap between germline ends came to 14 bases. Germline V gene data show CDR1 as SGDLS and CDR2 as YYNGEE. This CDR3 comprises 15 residues. CDR3 in amino acids: CASSPVGGVNYGYTF. DNA for the CDR3: TGTGCCAGCAGCCCAGTGGGGGGGGTTAACTATGGCTACACCTTC.

The CDR3: CASSHIYGTESTYVTYEQYF. DNA of the CDR3: TGCGCCAGCAGCCACATCTACGGGACAGAATCTACCTACGTTACCTACGAGCAGTACTTC. The chain recombines TRBV4-3 with TRBJ2-7, with 7 bases that match TRBD1. CDR3 length equals 20 residues. With 3 bases clipped from V and 2 bases from J, the junction kept 22 bases outside the gene matches. Germline CDR1 reads LGHNA; CDR2 reads YSLEER.

This chain links TRBV5-5 with TRBJ1-3; TRBD1 matches 7 bases. The ends lost 3 bases at V and 4 bases at J; junction bases unmatched: 4. The germline V gene encodes CDR1 SGHKS and CDR2 YYEKEE (reference sequence). This CDR3 has 14 amino acids. Here the CDR3 DNA reads TGTGCCAGCAGCTACTCACAGGGGGGAAACACCATATATTTT. This codes for CASSYSQGGNTIYF.

The chain carries TRBV5-1 and TRBJ2-7, with a tentative D call TRBD1 (6 bases). The CDR3 spans 15 residues. Germline assignment: CDR1 SGHRS and CDR2 YFSETQ. The V and J ends lost 1 base and 9 bases respectively, with 20 bases between them. The CDR3 bases are TGCGCCAGCAGCTTGTCCCCAGGGGAACCCTCTTGGCAGTACTTC. Translated, it gives CASSLSPGEPSWQYF.